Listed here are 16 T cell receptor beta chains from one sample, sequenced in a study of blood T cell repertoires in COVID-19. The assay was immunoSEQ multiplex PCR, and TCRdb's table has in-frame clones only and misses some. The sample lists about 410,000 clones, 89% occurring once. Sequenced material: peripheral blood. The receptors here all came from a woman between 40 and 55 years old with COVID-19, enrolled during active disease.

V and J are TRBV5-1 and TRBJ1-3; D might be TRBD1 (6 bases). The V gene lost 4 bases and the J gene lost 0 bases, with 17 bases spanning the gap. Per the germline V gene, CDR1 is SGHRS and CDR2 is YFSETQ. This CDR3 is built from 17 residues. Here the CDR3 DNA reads TGCGCCAGCAGCCTAGGACAGACCCGTCTCTCTGGAAACACCATATATTTT. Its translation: CASSLGQTRLSGNTIYF.

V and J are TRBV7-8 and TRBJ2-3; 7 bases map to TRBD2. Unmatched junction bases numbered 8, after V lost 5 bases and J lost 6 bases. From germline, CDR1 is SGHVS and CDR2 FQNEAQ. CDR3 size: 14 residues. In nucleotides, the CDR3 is TGTGCCAGCAGCCCTGGGCGAGCGGGGGATACGCAGTATTTT. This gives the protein CASSPGRAGDTQYF.

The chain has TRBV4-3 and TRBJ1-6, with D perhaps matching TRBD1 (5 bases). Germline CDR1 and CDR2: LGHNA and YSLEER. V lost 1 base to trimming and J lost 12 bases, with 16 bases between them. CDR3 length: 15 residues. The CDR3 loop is CASSQGFGGYLPLHF. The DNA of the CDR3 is TGCGCCAGCAGCCAAGGGTTCGGGGGTTATTTACCCCTCCACTTT.

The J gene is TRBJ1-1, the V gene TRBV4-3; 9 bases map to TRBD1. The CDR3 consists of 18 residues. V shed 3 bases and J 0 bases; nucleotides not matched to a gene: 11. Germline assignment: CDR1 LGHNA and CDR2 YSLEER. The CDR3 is CASSHRPGTGPLNTEAFF. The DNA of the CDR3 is TGCGCCAGCAGCCACCGACCAGGGACAGGGCCCTTGAACACTGAAGCTTTCTTT.

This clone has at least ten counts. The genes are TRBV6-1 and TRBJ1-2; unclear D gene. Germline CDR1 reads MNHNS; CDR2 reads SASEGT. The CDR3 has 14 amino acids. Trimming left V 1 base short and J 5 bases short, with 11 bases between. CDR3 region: CASSEETELYGYTF. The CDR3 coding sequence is TGTGCCAGCAGTGAAGAAACAGAACTTTATGGCTACACCTTC.

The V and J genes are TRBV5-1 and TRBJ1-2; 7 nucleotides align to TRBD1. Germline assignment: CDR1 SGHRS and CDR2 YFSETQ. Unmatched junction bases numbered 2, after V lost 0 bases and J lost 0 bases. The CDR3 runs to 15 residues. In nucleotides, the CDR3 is TGCGCCAGCAGCTTGGTGACAGGGACTAACTATGGCTACACCTTC. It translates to CASSLVTGTNYGYTF.

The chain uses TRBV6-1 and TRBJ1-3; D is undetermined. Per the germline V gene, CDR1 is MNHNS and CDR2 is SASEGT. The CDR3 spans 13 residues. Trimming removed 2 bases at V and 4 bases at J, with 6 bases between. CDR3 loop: CASSERQGNTIYF. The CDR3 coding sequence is TGTGCCAGCAGTGAAAGACAAGGAAACACCATATATTTT.

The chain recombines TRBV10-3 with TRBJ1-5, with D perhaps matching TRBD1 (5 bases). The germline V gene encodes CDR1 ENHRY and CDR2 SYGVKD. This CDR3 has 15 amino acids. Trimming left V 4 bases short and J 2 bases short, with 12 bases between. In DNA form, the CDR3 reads TGTGCCATCAGTGCGGACGGAGGGGGCAATCAGCCCCAGCATTTT. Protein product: CAISADGGGNQPQHF.

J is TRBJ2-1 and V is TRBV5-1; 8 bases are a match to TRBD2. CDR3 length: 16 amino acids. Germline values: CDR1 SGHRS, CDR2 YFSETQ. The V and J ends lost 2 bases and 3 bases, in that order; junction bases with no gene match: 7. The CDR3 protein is CASSFLPGTSYNEQFF. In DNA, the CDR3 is TGCGCCAGCAGCTTCCTGCCCGGGACTAGCTACAATGAGCAGTTCTTC.

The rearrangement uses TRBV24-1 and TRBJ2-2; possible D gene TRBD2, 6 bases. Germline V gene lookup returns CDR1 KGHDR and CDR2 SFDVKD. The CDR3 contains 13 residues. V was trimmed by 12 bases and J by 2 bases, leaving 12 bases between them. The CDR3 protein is CAASRDNTGELFF. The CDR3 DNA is TGTGCCGCCTCGCGGGACAACACCGGGGAGCTGTTTTTT.

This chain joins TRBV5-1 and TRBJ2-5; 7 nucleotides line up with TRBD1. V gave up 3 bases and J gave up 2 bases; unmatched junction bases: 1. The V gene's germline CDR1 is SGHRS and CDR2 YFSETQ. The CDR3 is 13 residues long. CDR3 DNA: TGCGCCAGCAGCTGGGACAGTCAAGAGACCCAGTACTTC. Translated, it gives CASSWDSQETQYF. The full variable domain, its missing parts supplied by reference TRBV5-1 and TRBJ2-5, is KAGVTQTPRYLIKTRGQQVTLSCSPISGHRSVSWYQQTPGQGLQFLFEYFSETQRNKGNFPGRFSGRQFSNSRSEMNVSTLELGDSALYLCASSWDSQETQYFGPGTRLLVL.

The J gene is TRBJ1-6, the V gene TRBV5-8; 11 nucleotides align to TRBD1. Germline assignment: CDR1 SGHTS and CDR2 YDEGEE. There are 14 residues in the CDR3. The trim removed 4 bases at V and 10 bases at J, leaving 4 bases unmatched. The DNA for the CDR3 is TGTGCCAGCAGCCAGGACAGGGGGCGGTCACCCCTCCACTTT. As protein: CASSQDRGRSPLHF.

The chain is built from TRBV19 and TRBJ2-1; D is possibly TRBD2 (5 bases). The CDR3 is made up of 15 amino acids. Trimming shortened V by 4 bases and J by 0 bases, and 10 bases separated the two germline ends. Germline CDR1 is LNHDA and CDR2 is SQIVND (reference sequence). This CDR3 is CASSTSGYSYNEQFF. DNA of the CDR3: TGTGCCAGTAGTACCAGCGGATACTCCTACAATGAGCAGTTCTTC.

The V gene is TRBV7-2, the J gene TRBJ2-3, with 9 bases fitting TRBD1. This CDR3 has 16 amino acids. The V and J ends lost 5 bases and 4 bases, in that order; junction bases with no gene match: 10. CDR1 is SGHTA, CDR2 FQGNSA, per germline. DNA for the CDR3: TGTGCCAGCAGCCCGAGACCGGGACAGGGCCCAGATACGCAGTATTTT. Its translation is CASSPRPGQGPDTQYF.

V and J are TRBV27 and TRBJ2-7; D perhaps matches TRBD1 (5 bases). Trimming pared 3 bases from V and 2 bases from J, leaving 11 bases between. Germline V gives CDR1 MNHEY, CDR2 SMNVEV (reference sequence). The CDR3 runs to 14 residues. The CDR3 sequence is CASSLGQQPYEQYF. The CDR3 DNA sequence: TGTGCCAGCAGTTTGGGGCAACAGCCCTACGAGCAGTACTTC.

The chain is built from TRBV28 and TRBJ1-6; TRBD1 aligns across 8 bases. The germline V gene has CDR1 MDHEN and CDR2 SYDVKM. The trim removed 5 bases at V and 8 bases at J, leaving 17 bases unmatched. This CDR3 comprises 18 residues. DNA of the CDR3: TGTGCCAGCAGTCTCCCACCCGACAGGGGTTACTTGGATTCACCCCTCCACTTT. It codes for CASSLPPDRGYLDSPLHF.